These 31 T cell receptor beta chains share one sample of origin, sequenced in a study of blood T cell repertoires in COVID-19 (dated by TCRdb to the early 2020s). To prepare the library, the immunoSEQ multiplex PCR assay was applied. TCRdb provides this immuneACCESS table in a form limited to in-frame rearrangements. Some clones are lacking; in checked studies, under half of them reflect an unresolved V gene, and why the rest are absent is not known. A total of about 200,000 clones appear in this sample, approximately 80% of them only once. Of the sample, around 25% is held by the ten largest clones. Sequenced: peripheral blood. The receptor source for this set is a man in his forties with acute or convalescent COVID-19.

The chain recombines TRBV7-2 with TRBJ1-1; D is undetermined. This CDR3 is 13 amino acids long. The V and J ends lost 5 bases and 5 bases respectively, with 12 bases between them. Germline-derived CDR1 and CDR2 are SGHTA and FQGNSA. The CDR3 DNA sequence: TGTGCCAGCAGCCCTAACTTCAGGACTGAAGCTTTCTTT. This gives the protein CASSPNFRTEAFF.

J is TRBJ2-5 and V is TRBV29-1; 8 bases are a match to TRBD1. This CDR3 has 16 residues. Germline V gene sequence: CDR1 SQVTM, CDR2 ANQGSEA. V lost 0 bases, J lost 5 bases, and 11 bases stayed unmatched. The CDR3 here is CSVEDLGTGPRETQYF. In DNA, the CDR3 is TGCAGCGTTGAAGATCTTGGGACAGGCCCCCGGGAGACCCAGTACTTC.

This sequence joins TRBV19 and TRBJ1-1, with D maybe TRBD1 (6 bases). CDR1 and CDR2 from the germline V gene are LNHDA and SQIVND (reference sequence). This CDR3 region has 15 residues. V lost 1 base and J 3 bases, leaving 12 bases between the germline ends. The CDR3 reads CASSIGTGRDTEAFF. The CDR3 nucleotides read TGTGCCAGTAGTATAGGTACAGGGAGAGACACTGAAGCTTTCTTT.

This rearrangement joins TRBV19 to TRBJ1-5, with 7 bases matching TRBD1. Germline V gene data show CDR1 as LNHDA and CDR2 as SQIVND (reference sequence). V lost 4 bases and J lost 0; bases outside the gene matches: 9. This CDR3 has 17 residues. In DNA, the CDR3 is TGTGCCAGTAGTACCAGGGACAGTCGAAATAGCAATCAGCCCCAGCATTTT. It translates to CASSTRDSRNSNQPQHF.

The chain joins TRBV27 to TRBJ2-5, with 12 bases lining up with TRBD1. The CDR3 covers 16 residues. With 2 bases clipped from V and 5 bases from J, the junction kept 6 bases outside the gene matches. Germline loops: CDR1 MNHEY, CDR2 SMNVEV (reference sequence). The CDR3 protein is CASSLGDRGRLETQYF. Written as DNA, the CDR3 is TGTGCCAGCAGTTTAGGGGACAGGGGGCGCCTGGAGACCCAGTACTTC.

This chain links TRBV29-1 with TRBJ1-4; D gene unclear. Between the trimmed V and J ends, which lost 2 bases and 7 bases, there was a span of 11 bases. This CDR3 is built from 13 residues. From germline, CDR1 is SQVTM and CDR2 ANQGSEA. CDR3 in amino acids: CSVEQAPAEKLFF. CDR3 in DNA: TGCAGCGTTGAACAGGCCCCCGCTGAAAAACTGTTTTTT.

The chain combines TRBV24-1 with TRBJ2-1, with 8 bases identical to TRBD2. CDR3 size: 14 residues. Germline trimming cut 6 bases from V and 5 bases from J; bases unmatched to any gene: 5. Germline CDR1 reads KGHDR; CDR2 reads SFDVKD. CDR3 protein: CATSLAGGNNEQFF. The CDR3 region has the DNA TGTGCCACCAGTCTTGCGGGAGGAAACAATGAGCAGTTCTTC.

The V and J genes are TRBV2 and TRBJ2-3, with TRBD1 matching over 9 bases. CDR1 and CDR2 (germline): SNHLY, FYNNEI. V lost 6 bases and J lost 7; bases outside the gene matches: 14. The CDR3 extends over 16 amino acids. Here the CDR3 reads CASRRDRGALWYTQYF. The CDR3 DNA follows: TGTGCCAGCAGAAGAGACAGGGGGGCCTTATGGTATACGCAGTATTTT.

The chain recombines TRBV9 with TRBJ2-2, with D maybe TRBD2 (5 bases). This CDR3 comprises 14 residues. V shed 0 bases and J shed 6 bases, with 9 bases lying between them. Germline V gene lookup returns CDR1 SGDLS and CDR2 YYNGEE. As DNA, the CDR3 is TGTGCCAGCAGCGTAGCTCCGGAGGCCGGGGAGCTGTTTTTT. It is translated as CASSVAPEAGELFF.

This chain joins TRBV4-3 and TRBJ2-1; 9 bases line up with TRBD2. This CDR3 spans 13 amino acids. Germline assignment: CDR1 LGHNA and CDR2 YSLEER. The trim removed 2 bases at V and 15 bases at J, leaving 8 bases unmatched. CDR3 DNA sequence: TGCGCCAGCAGCCAAAAGGCAGCGGGAGGTCGGTTCTTC. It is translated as CASSQKAAGGRFF.

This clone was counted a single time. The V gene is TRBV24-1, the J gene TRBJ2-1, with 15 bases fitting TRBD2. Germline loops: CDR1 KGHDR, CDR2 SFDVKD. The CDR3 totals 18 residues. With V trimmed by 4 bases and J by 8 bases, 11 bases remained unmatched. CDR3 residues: CATSDGAWTSGRVDEQFF. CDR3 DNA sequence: TGTGCCACCAGTGACGGCGCCTGGACTAGCGGGAGGGTCGATGAGCAGTTCTTC.

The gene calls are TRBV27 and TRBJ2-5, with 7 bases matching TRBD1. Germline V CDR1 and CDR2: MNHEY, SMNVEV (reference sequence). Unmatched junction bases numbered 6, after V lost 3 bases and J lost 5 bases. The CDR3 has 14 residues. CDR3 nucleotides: TGTGCCAGCAGTTTTACCGACAGGGAGGAGACCCAGTACTTC. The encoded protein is CASSFTDREETQYF.

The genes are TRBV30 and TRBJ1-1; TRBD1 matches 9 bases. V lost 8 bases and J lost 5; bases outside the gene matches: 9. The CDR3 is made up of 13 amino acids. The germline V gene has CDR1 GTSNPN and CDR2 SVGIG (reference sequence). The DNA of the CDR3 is TGTGCCGGGACTGGACAGGGGAATACTGAAGCTTTCTTT. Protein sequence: CAGTGQGNTEAFF.

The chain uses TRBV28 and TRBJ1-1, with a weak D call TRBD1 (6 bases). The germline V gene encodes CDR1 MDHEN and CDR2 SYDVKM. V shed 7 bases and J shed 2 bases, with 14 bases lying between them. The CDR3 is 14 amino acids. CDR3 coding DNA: TGTGCCAGCAACCTAGGACAGCCAAACACTGAAGCTTTCTTT. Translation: CASNLGQPNTEAFF.

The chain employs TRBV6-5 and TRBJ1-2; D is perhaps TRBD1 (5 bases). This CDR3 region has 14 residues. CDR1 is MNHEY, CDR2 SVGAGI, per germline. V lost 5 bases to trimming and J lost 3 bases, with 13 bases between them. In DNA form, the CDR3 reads TGTGCCAGCAGTACGCGGGGACGGTACTATGGCTACACCTTC. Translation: CASSTRGRYYGYTF.

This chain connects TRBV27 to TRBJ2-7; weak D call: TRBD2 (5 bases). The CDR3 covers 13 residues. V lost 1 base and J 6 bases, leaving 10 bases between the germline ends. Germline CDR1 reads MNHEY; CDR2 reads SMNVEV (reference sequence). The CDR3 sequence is CASSLWPAGEQYF. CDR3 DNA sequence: TGTGCCAGCAGTTTATGGCCGGCGGGCGAGCAGTACTTC.

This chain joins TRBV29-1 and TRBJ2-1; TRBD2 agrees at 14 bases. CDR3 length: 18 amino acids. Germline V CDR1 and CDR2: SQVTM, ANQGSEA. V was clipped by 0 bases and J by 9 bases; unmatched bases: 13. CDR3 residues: CSVEDEKGTSGRRGEQFF. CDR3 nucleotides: TGCAGCGTTGAAGACGAGAAAGGGACTAGCGGGAGAAGGGGTGAGCAGTTCTTC.

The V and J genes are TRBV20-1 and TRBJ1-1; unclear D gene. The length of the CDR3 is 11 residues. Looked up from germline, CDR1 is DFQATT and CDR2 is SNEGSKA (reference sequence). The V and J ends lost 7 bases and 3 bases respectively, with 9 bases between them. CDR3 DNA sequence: TGCAGTGTCGGTTCCGACACTGAAGCTTTCTTT. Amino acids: CSVGSDTEAFF.

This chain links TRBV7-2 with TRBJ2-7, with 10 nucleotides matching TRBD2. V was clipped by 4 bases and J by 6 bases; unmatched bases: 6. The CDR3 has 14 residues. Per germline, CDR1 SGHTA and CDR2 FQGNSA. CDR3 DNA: TGTGCCAGCAGCTATAGCGGGAGGCATAGCGAGCAGTACTTC. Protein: CASSYSGRHSEQYF.

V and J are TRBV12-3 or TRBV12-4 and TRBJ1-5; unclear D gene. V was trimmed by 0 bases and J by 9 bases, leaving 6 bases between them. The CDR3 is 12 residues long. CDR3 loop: CASSLATGPQHF. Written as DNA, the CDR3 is TGTGCCAGCAGTTTAGCAACGGGGCCCCAGCATTTT.

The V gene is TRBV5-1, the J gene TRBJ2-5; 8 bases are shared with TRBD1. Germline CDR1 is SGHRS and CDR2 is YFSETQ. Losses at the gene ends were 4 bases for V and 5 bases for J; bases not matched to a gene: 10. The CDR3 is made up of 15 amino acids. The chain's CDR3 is CASSQGPGGPETQYF. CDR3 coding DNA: TGCGCCAGCAGCCAGGGGCCAGGGGGCCCGGAGACCCAGTACTTC.

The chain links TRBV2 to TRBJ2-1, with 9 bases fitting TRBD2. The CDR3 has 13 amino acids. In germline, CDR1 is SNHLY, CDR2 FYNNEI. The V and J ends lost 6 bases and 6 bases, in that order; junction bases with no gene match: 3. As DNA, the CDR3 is TGTGCCAGCAGACTTAGCGGGAGCAATGAGCAGTTCTTC. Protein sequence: CASRLSGSNEQFF.

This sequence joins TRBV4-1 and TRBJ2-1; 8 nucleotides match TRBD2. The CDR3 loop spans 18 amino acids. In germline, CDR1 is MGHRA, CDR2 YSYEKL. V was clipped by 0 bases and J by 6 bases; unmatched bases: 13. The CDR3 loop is CASSQDPRVAGYFNEQFF. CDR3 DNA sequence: TGCGCCAGCAGCCAAGACCCCCGGGTAGCGGGATATTTCAATGAGCAGTTCTTC.

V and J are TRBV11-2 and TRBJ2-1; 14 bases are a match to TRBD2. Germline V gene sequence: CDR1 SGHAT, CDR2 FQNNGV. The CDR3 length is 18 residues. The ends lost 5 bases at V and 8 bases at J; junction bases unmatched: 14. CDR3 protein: CASSIFPGLAGERDEQFF. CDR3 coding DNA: TGTGCCAGCAGCATCTTCCCGGGACTAGCGGGAGAAAGGGATGAGCAGTTCTTC.

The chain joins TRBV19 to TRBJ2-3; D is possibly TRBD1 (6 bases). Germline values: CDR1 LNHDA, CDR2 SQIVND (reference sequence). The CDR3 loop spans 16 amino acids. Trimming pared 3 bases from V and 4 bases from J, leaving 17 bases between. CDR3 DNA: TGTGCCAGTAGTATTGGGGGCAGGGTCGTGCCAGATACGCAGTATTTT. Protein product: CASSIGGRVVPDTQYF.

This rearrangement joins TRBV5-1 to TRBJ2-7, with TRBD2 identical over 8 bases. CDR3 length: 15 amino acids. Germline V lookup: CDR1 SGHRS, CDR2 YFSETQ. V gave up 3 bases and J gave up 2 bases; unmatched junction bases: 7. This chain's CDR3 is CASSSLKAGAYEQYF. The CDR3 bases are TGCGCCAGCAGCTCATTAAAAGCGGGAGCCTACGAGCAGTACTTC.

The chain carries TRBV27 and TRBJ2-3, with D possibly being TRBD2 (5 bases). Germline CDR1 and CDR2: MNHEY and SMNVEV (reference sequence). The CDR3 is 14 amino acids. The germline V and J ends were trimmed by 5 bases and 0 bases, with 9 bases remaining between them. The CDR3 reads CASSQRPSTDTQYF. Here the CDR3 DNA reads TGTGCCAGCAGTCAGCGGCCCAGCACAGATACGCAGTATTTT.

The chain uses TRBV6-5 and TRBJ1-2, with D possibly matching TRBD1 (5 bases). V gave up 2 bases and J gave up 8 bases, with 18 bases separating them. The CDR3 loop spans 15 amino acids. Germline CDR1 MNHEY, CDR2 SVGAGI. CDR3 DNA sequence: TGTGCCAGCAGTTACGAGGACGGGGGAATAAGCGGCTACACCTTC. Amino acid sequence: CASSYEDGGISGYTF.

The CDR3 loop is CASSDSIRTASYNEQFF. The CDR3 DNA sequence: TGTGCCAGCAGTGACTCTATCAGGACAGCTTCCTACAATGAGCAGTTCTTC. The V call is TRBV6-4, the J call TRBJ2-1; D may be TRBD1 (6 bases). The CDR3 extends over 17 amino acids. Between the trimmed V and J ends, which lost 0 bases and 1 base, there was a span of 13 bases. Germline CDR1 reads MRHNA; CDR2 reads SNTAGT.

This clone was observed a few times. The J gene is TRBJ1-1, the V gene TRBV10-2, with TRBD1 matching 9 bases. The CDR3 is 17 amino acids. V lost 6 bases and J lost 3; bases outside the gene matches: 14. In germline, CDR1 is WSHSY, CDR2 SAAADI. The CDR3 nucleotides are TGCGCCAGCAGCAAGGGACAGGGATATCTTAGGTACACTGAAGCTTTCTTT. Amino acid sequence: CASSKGQGYLRYTEAFF.

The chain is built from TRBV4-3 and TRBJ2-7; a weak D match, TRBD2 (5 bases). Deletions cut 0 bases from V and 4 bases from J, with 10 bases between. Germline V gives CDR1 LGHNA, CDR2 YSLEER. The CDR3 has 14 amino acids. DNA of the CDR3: TGCGCCAGCAGCCAAGACTCAGACTATTACGAGCAGTACTTC. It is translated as CASSQDSDYYEQYF.